This T cell receptor (beta chain) was identified in a study of human T cells and chemical hapten exposure. Study at large: The study sensitized with 2% DPC on a 2 cm by 2 cm patch of upper inner arm skin.

A single record per CDR3 protein comes from TCRdb applying MiXCR to the RACE reads. The sample includes fewer than 400,000 distinct CDR3 sequences, about 7% seen only once; the top ten take 7.5% to 8.5%. Germline-derived CDR1 and CDR2 are MNHEY and SVGEGT. Deletions cut 0 bases from V and 4 bases from J, with 15 bases between. The CDR3 runs 16 residues. Documented time point: patch test 1, 2 weeks after DPC sensitization. Regarding treatment: therapeutic diphenylcyclopropenone sensitization with weekly scalp DPC. Unseparated into fractions, whole blood served as the source from which total RNA was extracted. Details on this clonotype: Antigen: not known.

General study results and limits: The presence of alopecia in the donors means their immune response may differ from healthy people's.

The chain links TRBV6-2 or TRBV6-3 to TRBJ1-1, with D perhaps TRBD1 (5 bases). The receptor was isolated from a woman in her late teens or twenties with alopecia areata. Some clones in this sample may be carry-over from other donors' samples. Material: whole blood, obtained in connection with sensitization to the hapten diphenylcyclopropenone (DPC). For the CDR3, the DNA is TGTGCCAGCAGTTACTCGAGGGGTAGAGGGGCCACTGAAGCTTTCTTT. Translation: CASSYSRGRGATEAFF.